These 6 T cell receptor beta chains share one sample of origin, sequenced in a study of blood T cell repertoires in COVID-19. Here immunoSEQ multiplex PCR was the method, and the copy in TCRdb shows in-frame clones only, minus some. The sample has fewer than 300,000 clones, more than 70% seen once. The sample was peripheral blood. These TCRs come from a woman in her thirties or forties who had recovered from COVID-19.

The V call is TRBV25-1, the J call TRBJ1-2, with 8 bases that match TRBD1. CDR1 is MGHDK, CDR2 SYGVNS, per germline. The CDR3 totals 17 residues. With V trimmed by 4 bases and J by 8 bases, 18 bases remained unmatched. This CDR3 is CASSVGDRFFRGSGYTF. CDR3 coding DNA: TGTGCCAGCAGTGTAGGGGACAGGTTCTTCAGGGGGTCCGGCTACACCTTC.

V usage is TRBV28 and J usage is TRBJ2-1; 10 bases are a match to TRBD2. From germline, CDR1 is MDHEN and CDR2 SYDVKM. The CDR3 is made up of 15 amino acids. With 3 bases clipped from V and 6 bases from J, the junction kept 5 bases outside the gene matches. The CDR3 sequence: CASSLSGLATNEQFF. The CDR3 bases are TGTGCCAGCAGTTTGTCGGGACTAGCGACCAATGAGCAGTTCTTC.

V usage is TRBV24-1 and J usage is TRBJ1-5, with D possibly matching TRBD1 (6 bases). The V end was cut by 3 bases, the J end by 7 bases, with 18 bases between. This CDR3 region has 16 residues. From germline, CDR1 is KGHDR and CDR2 SFDVKD. As DNA, the CDR3 is TGTGCCACCAGTGATCCGTCACAGGGTCAGGGGCAGCCCCAGCATTTT. It translates to CATSDPSQGQGQPQHF.

The chain links TRBV30 to TRBJ2-7, with D tentatively TRBD1 (5 bases). Trimming cost V 4 bases and J 0 bases, with 16 bases left between them. Germline V CDR1 and CDR2: GTSNPN, SVGIG (reference sequence). The CDR3 totals 15 residues. The CDR3 DNA follows: TGTGCCTGGACCAAAAGGGGCCTCAGCTCCTACGAGCAGTACTTC. It specifies CAWTKRGLSSYEQYF. The full variable domain, rest sourced from reference TRBV30 and TRBJ2-7, is SQTIHQWPATLVQPVGSPLSLECTVEGTSNPNLYWYRQAAGRGLQLLFYSVGIGQISSEVPQNLSASRPQDRQFILSSKKLLLSDSGFYLCAWTKRGLSSYEQYFGPGTRLTVT.

This chain uses TRBV6-6 with TRBJ2-7; 9 bases are shared with TRBD1. Germline values: CDR1 MNHNY, CDR2 SVGAGI (reference sequence). The CDR3 has 14 residues. Losses at the gene ends were 5 bases for V and 4 bases for J; bases not matched to a gene: 6. The CDR3 sequence: CASSPGTGSYEQYF. For the CDR3, the DNA is TGTGCCAGCAGTCCCGGGACAGGGAGTTACGAGCAGTACTTC.

This chain joins TRBV6-1 and TRBJ2-5; the match to TRBD1 covers 10 bases. The CDR3 has 14 amino acids. V was pared by 5 bases and J by 4 bases, with 4 bases of the junction left unmatched. Germline CDR1 is MNHNS and CDR2 is SASEGT. The CDR3: CASSKGQGTETQYF. Here the CDR3 DNA reads TGTGCCAGCAGTAAGGGACAGGGGACAGAGACCCAGTACTTC.